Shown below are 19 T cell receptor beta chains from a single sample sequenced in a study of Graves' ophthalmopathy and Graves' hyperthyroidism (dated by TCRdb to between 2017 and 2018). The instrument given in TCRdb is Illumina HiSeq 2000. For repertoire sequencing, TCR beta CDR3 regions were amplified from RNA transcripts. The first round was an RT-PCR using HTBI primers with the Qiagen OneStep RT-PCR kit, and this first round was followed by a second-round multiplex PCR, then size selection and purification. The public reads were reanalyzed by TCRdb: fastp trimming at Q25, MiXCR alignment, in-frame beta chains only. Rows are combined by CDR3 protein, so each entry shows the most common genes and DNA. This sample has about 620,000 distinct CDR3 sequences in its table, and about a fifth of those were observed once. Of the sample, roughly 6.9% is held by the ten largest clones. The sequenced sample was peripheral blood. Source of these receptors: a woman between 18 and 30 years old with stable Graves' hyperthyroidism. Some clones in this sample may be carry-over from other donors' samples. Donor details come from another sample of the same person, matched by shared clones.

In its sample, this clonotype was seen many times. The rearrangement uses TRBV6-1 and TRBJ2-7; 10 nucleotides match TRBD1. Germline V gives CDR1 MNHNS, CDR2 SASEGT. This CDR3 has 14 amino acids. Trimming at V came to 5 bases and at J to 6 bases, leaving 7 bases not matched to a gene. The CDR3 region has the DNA TGTGCCAGCAGTACGGGACAGGGGACTCGCGAGCAGTACTTC. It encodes CASSTGQGTREQYF.

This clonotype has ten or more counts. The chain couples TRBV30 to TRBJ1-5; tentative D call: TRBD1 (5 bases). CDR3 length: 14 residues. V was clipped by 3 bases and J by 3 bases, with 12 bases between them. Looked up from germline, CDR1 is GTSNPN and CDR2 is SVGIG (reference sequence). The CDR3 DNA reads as TGTGCCTGGAGCGGGGACGGTACCAATCAGCCCCAGCATTTT. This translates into CAWSGDGTNQPQHF.

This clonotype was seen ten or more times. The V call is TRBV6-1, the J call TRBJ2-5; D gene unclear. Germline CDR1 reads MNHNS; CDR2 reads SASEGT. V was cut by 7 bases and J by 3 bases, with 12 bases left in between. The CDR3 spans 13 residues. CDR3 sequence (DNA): TGTGCCAGCACCTTCGGGCAGAAAGAGACCCAGTACTTC. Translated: CASTFGQKETQYF.

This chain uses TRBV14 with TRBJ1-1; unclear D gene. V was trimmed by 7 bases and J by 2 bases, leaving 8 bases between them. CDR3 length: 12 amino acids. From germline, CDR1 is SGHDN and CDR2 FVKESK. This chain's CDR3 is CASILKNTEAFF. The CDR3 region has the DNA TGTGCCAGCATATTGAAAAACACTGAAGCTTTCTTT.

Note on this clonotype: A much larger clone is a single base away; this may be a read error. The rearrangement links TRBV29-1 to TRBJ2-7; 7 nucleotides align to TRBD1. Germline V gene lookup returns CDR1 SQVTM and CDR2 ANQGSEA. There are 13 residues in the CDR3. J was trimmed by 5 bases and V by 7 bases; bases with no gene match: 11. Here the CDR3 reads CSALTGLVDEQYF. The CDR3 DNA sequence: TGCAGCGCTTTGACAGGGCTTGTGGACGAGCAGTACTTC.

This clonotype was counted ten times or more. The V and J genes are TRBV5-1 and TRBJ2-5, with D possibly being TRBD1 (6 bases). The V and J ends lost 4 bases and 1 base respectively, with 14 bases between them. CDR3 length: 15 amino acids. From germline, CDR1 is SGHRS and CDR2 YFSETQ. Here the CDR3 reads CASSVTTGPQETQYF. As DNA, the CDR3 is TGCGCCAGCAGCGTAACGACAGGACCCCAAGAGACCCAGTACTTC.

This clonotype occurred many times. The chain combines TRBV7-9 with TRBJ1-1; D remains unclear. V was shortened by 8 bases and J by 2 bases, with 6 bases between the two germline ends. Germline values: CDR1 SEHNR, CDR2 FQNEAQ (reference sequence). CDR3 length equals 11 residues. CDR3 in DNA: TGTGCCAGCCACTCCAACACTGAAGCTTTCTTT. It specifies CASHSNTEAFF.

CDR3 bases: TGTGCCAGCAGAATCGAGGGGGCCGAGCAGTACTTC. This encodes CASRIEGAEQYF. The V call is TRBV12-3 or TRBV12-4, the J call TRBJ2-7; the match to TRBD1 covers 7 bases. V dropped 6 bases and J dropped 6; count of bases not matched to a gene: 5. The CDR3 has 12 residues.

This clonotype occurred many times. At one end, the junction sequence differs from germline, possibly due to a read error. The CDR3 reads CASSPGQEGWDF. As DNA, the CDR3 is TGTGCCAGCAGTCCCGGACAGGAGGGGTGGGACTTT. The chain links TRBV6-5 to TRBJ1-1; 7 bases map to TRBD1. The CDR3 sequence is 12 residues long. CDR1 is MNHEY, CDR2 SVGAGI, per germline.

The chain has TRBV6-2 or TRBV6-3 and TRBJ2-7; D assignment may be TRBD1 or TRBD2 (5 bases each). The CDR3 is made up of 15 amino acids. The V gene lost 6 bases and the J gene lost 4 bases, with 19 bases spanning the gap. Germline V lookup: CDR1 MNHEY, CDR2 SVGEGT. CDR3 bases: TGTGCCAGCAGACCTCGGGGCAGAGACCAATACGAGCAGTACTTC. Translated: CASRPRGRDQYEQYF.

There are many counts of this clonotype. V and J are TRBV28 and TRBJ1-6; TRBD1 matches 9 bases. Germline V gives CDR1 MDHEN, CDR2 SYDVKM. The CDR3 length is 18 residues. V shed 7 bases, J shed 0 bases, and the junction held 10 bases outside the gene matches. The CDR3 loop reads CASKSGQGLSSYNSPLHF. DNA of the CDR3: TGTGCCAGCAAGTCGGGACAGGGCTTAAGCTCCTATAATTCACCCCTCCACTTT. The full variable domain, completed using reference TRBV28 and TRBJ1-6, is DVKVTQSSRYLVKRTGEKVFLECVQDMDHENMFWYRQDPGLGLRLIYFSYDVKMKEKGDIPEGYSVSREKKERFSLILESASTNQTSMYLCASKSGQGLSSYNSPLHFGNGTRLTVT.

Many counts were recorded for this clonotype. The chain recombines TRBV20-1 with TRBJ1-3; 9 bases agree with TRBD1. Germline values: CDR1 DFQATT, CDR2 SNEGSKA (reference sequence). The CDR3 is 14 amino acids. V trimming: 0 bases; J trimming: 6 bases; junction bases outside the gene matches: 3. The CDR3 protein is CSARDGTGINTIYF. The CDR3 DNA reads TGCAGTGCTAGAGATGGGACAGGGATAAACACCATATATTTT.

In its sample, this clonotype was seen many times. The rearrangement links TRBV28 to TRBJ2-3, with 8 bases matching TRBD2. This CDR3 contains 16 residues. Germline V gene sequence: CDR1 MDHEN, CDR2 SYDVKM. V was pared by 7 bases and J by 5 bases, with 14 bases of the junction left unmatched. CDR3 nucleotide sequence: TGTGCCAGCACCGACCAGGGGACTAGTTGGGGAGATACGCAGTATTTT. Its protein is CASTDQGTSWGDTQYF.

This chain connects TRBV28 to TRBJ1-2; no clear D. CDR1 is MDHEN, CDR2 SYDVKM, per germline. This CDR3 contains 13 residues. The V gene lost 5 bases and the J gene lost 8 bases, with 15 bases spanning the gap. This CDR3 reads CASSPQSLGGYTF. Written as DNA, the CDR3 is TGTGCCAGCAGTCCTCAGTCCTTAGGGGGCTACACCTTC.

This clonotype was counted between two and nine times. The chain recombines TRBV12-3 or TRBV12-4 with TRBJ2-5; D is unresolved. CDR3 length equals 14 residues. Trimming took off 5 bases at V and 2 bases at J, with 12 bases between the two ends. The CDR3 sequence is CASSPVVDQETQYF. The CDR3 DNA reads TGTGCCAGCAGTCCGGTGGTCGATCAAGAGACCCAGTACTTC.

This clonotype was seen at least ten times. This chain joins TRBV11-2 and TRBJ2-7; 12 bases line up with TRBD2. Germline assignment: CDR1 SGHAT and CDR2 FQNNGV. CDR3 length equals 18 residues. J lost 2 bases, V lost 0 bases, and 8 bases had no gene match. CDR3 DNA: TGTGCCAGCAGCTTAGACCATCGACTAGCGGGAGCCGCCTACGAGCAGTACTTC. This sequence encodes CASSLDHRLAGAAYEQYF.

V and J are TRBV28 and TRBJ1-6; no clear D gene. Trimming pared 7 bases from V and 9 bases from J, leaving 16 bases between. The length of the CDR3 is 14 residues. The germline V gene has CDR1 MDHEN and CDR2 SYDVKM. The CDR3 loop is CASTKRGYGSPLHF. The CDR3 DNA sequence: TGTGCCAGCACCAAGAGAGGGTATGGTTCACCCCTCCACTTT.

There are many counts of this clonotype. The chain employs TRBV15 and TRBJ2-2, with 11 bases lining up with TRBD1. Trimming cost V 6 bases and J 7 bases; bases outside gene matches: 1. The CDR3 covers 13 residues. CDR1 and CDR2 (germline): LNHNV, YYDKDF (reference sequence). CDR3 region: CATRDRGRGELFF. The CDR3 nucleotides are TGTGCCACCAGGGACAGGGGGCGCGGGGAGCTGTTTTTT.

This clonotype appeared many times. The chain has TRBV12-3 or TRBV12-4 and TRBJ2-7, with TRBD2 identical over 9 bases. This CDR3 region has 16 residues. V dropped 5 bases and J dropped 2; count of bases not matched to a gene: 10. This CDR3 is CASSLQRLAEAYEQYF. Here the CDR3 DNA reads TGTGCCAGCAGTCTACAACGACTAGCGGAAGCCTACGAGCAGTACTTC.